The clone carrying this T cell receptor beta chain was detected ten times or more. Its antigen remains unidentified. The CDR3 is 12 residues long. The V and J ends lost 3 bases and 3 bases respectively, with 4 bases between them. The germline CDR1 and CDR2 sequences are LNHNV and YYDKDF (reference sequence). The sample comes from a study of identical twins. Study-wide results and limits: For out-of-frame beta sequences, excess twin sharing was weaker.

TCRdb processed the 5' RACE reads anew with MiXCR; each CDR3 protein has one entry. This table has a few hundred thousand distinct CDR3 sequences, 9% appearing once. This clonotype was sampled from a woman between 50 and 59 years old in good health. J is TRBJ2-3 and V is TRBV15; D remains ambiguous. The sequencing sample was made of naive T cells sorted from blood. The CDR3: CATSRETDTQYF. The DNA of the CDR3 is TGTGCCACCAGCAGGGAAACAGATACGCAGTATTTT. The whole variable domain, remainder taken from reference TRBV15 and TRBJ2-3, is DAMVIQNPRYQVTQFGKPVTLSCSQTLNHNVMYWYQQKSSQAPKLLFHYYDKDFNNEADTPDNFQSRRPNTSFCFLDIRSPGLGDTAMYLCATSRETDTQYFGPGTRLTVL.